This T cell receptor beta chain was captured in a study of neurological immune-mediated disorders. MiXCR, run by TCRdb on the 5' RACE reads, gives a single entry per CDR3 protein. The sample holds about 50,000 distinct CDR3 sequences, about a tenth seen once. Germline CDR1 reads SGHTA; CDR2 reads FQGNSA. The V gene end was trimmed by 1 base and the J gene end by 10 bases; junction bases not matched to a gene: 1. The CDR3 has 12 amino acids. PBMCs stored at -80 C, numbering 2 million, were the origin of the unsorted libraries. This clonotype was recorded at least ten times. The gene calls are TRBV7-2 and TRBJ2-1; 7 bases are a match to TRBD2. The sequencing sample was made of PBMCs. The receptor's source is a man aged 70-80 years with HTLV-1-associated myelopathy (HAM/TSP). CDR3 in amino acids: CASSLVGGEQFF. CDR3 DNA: TGTGCCAGCAGCTTAGTGGGGGGGGAGCAGTTCTTC.